This passage covers 9 T cell receptor beta chains from one sample sequenced in a study of early stage breast cancer tumors. Method: immunoSEQ multiplex PCR; TCRdb's copy keeps in-frame clones and lacks some. The data contain about 63,000 clones, around three quarters of them singletons. Specimen: blood. The receptors were gathered from a person aged 25 to 40 with breast cancer.

This chain connects TRBV7-9 to TRBJ1-1; D unresolved. The germline V and J ends were trimmed by 1 base and 6 bases, with 6 bases remaining between them. The germline V gene has CDR1 SEHNR and CDR2 FQNEAQ (reference sequence). The CDR3 consists of 12 residues. The CDR3 is CASSLEQPEAFF. The CDR3, as DNA: TGTGCCAGCAGCTTAGAACAACCTGAAGCTTTCTTT. The whole variable domain, filled in from reference TRBV7-9 and TRBJ1-1, reads DTGVSQNPRHKITKRGQNVTFRCDPISEHNRLYWYRQTLGQGPEFLTYFQNEAQLEKSRLLSDRFSAERPKGSFSTLEIQRTEQGDSAMYLCASSLEQPEAFFGQGTRLTVV.

The V call is TRBV5-1, the J call TRBJ1-1; unclear D gene. Between the trimmed V and J ends, which lost 0 bases and 0 bases, there was a span of 6 bases. Germline-derived CDR1 and CDR2 are SGHRS and YFSETQ. The CDR3 extends over 14 amino acids. In nucleotides, the CDR3 is TGCGCCAGCAGCTTGGGTCACTTGAACACTGAAGCTTTCTTT. Its protein is CASSLGHLNTEAFF.

The sample holds a few counts of this clone. The chain uses TRBV4-1 and TRBJ1-5, with a possible D match to TRBD1 (6 bases). The CDR3 runs to 16 residues. Per the germline V gene, CDR1 is MGHRA and CDR2 is YSYEKL. Trimming left V 0 bases short and J 7 bases short, with 16 bases between. As DNA, the CDR3 is TGCGCCAGCAGCCAAGATCAGGCAGGGGTACGCCAGCCCCAGCATTTT. This translates into CASSQDQAGVRQPQHF.

This clone was seen once. The chain has TRBV29-1 and TRBJ2-3; 11 nucleotides align to TRBD1. CDR3 length: 16 residues. Germline lookup yields CDR1 SQVTM and CDR2 ANQGSEA. The trim removed 1 base at V and 3 bases at J, leaving 6 bases unmatched. CDR3 nucleotides: TGCAGCGTTGAAGGCTTAGGACAGGGGGCAACAGATACGCAGTATTTT. Translating gives CSVEGLGQGATDTQYF.

V gene TRBV5-1 combines with J gene TRBJ2-1; 7 positions agree with TRBD1. With V trimmed by 0 bases and J by 6 bases, 6 bases remained unmatched. The CDR3 extends over 15 amino acids. The germline gives CDR1 SGHRS, CDR2 YFSETQ. In DNA form, the CDR3 reads TGCGCCAGCAGCTTGGGAGGGGGCCCCCTCAATGAGCAGTTCTTC. It yields the protein CASSLGGGPLNEQFF.

This chain joins TRBV7-2 and TRBJ2-1; 9 nucleotides agree with TRBD2. The CDR3 is 15 amino acids. Germline V lookup: CDR1 SGHTA, CDR2 FQGNSA. V was pared by 5 bases and J by 13 bases, with 15 bases of the junction left unmatched. The CDR3 region is CASSPPGGRAYRQFF. The DNA of the CDR3 is TGTGCCAGCAGCCCCCCTGGCGGGAGGGCCTATAGACAGTTCTTC. The whole variable domain, remainder taken from reference TRBV7-2 and TRBJ2-1, is GAGVSQSPSNKVTEKGKDVELRCDPISGHTALYWYRQSLGQGLEFLIYFQGNSAPDKSGLPSDRFSAERTGGSVSTLTIQRTQQEDSAVYLCASSPPGGRAYRQFFGPGTRLTVL.

The V and J genes are TRBV4-2 and TRBJ1-3, with TRBD1 as a possible D gene (5 bases). This CDR3 has 15 amino acids. Germline CDR1 LGHNA, CDR2 YNFKEQ. V shed 1 base and J shed 6 bases, with 13 bases lying between them. In nucleotides, the CDR3 is TGTGCCAGCAGCCAAGGGCATTCGGGGGAAAACACCATATATTTT. It yields the protein CASSQGHSGENTIYF.

The chain has TRBV10-3 and TRBJ2-3; 10 positions agree with TRBD2. The CDR3 has 15 residues. CDR1 and CDR2 from the germline V gene are ENHRY and SYGVKD. V trimming: 4 bases; J trimming: 4 bases; junction bases outside the gene matches: 5. CDR3 region: CAISVRAGGADTQYF. CDR3 bases: TGTGCCATCAGTGTAAGAGCGGGAGGGGCAGATACGCAGTATTTT.

V and J are TRBV5-1 and TRBJ2-1; TRBD2 matches at 12 bases. J gave up 12 bases and V 4 bases, and 8 bases lay outside the gene matches. This CDR3 has 14 amino acids. CDR1 and CDR2 from the germline V gene are SGHRS and YFSETQ. The CDR3 spells CASSLSTSGRGQFF. CDR3 nucleotide sequence: TGCGCCAGCAGCCTCTCGACTAGCGGGAGAGGGCAGTTCTTC.